A selection of T cell receptor beta chains follows, all from one sample in a study of graft-versus-host responses after intestinal transplantation. Produced via immunoSEQ multiplex PCR; TCRdb's table is partial and in-frame only. The sample carries over 100,000 clones, about 95% recorded once. Antigens of these TCRs are unknown. The sample here was unstimulated CD8+ T cells sorted from spleen or lymph node cells, taken before intestinal transplant. These receptor sequences come from a human donor who received an intestinal transplant. Both conserved end residues are part of each CDR3. Each record gives: clone size, V gene, D gene, J gene, CDR3 DNA, CDR3 protein. The D gene is left open where the match is weak. A clone size is listed for some rows: how often the clone was seen (once, few, many), or a class if it is expanded.

clone_size: .
v_call: TRBV7-8
d_call: TRBD1
j_call: TRBJ2-7
cdr3_nt: TGTGCCAGCAGCTTGCCGACAGGGGCCTACGAGCAGTACTTC
cdr3_aa: CASSLPTGAYEQYF

clone_size: once
v_call: TRBV10-3
d_call: TRBD1
j_call: TRBJ1-1
cdr3_nt: TGTGCCATCAGTGACCCTCCGGGACAGGGGGCCTACACTGAAGCTTTCTTT
cdr3_aa: CAISDPPGQGAYTEAFF

clone_size: .
v_call: TRBV9
d_call: .
j_call: TRBJ1-5
cdr3_nt: TGTGCCAGCAGCGTAGATGGGGAAGAGAGCAATCAGCCCCAGCATTTT
cdr3_aa: CASSVDGEESNQPQHF

clone_size: .
v_call: TRBV5-1
d_call: .
j_call: TRBJ1-1
cdr3_nt: TGCGCCAGCGACGACCAACCCGGACGAGGCACTGAAGCTTTCTTT
cdr3_aa: CASDDQPGRGTEAFF

clone_size: .
v_call: TRBV7-9
d_call: .
j_call: TRBJ2-5
cdr3_nt: TGTGCCAGCAGCTCTCCGGTTGGGCAAGAGACCCAGTACTTC
cdr3_aa: CASSSPVGQETQYF

clone_size: .
v_call: TRBV28
d_call: .
j_call: TRBJ1-5
cdr3_nt: TGTGCCAGCAGGTACCTTGGCACAGGGTTCCCAAACAATCAGCCCCAGCATTTT
cdr3_aa: CASRYLGTGFPNNQPQHF

clone_size: .
v_call: TRBV7-6
d_call: TRBD2
j_call: TRBJ2-7
cdr3_nt: TGTGCCAGCAGCTTAGCGTTTGGAGCTAGCGGGAAAGTTCAGTACTTC
cdr3_aa: CASSLAFGASGKVQYF

clone_size: .
v_call: TRBV11-1
d_call: TRBD2
j_call: TRBJ2-5
cdr3_nt: TGTGCCAGCAGCTCCTGGACTAGCGGGAGTCAAGAGACCCAGTACTTC
cdr3_aa: CASSSWTSGSQETQYF

clone_size: .
v_call: TRBV30
d_call: .
j_call: TRBJ2-7
cdr3_nt: TGTGCCTGGAGTGTAGTCTCCTCACAGGCCTACTCCTACGAGCAGTACTTC
cdr3_aa: CAWSVVSSQAYSYEQYF

clone_size: once
v_call: TRBV5-4
d_call: .
j_call: TRBJ1-3
cdr3_nt: TGTGCCAGCAGCTGGTCAGGGGGAAACACCATATATTTT
cdr3_aa: CASSWSGGNTIYF

clone_size: .
v_call: TRBV6-5
d_call: TRBD1
j_call: TRBJ1-1
cdr3_nt: TGTGCCAGCAGGATTACAGGGGAAACTGAAGCTTTCTTT
cdr3_aa: CASRITGETEAFF

clone_size: once
v_call: TRBV4-3
d_call: .
j_call: TRBJ1-2
cdr3_nt: TGCGCCAGCAGCCAAAGCCTCTCCGGGAACTATGGCTACACCTTC
cdr3_aa: CASSQSLSGNYGYTF

clone_size: .
v_call: TRBV6-5
d_call: TRBD1
j_call: TRBJ1-5
cdr3_nt: TGTGCCAGCAGGCGGGACAGGGGGCCCAATCAGCCCCAGCATTTT
cdr3_aa: CASRRDRGPNQPQHF

clone_size: once
v_call: TRBV4-2
d_call: .
j_call: TRBJ1-1
cdr3_nt: TGTGCCAGCAGCCAAGATAGGGGGGTTGAAGCTTTCTTT
cdr3_aa: CASSQDRGVEAFF

clone_size: .
v_call: TRBV7-6
d_call: TRBD2
j_call: TRBJ2-7
cdr3_nt: TGTGCCACGACTAGCGGGGGAGACGAGCAGTACTTC
cdr3_aa: CATTSGGDEQYF

clone_size: .
v_call: TRBV28
d_call: .
j_call: TRBJ2-7
cdr3_nt: TGTGCCAGCAGTTTATCTGGGGTAGGCGCCGAGCAGTACTTC
cdr3_aa: CASSLSGVGAEQYF

clone_size: .
v_call: TRBV6-6
d_call: .
j_call: TRBJ2-7
cdr3_nt: TGTGCCAGCAGTTACGGGCCAGCCTACGAGCAGTACTTC
cdr3_aa: CASSYGPAYEQYF

clone_size: .
v_call: TRBV9
d_call: TRBD2
j_call: TRBJ2-1
cdr3_nt: TGTGCCAGCAGCGACCCCCCGGCGGGAGGAGCTTGGCCCTACAATGAGCAGTTCTTC
cdr3_aa: CASSDPPAGGAWPYNEQFF

clone_size: .
v_call: TRBV4-3
d_call: TRBD2
j_call: TRBJ2-2
cdr3_nt: TGCGCCAGCAGCCAAGGCGTCTCGGCTAGCGGACTCCGTGGGGAGCTGTTTTTT
cdr3_aa: CASSQGVSASGLRGELFF

clone_size: once
v_call: TRBV29-1
d_call: .
j_call: TRBJ2-1
cdr3_nt: TGCAGCGCTCCCCTGGGTAAACTCTCCTACAATGAGCAGTTCTTC
cdr3_aa: CSAPLGKLSYNEQFF

clone_size: .
v_call: TRBV6-6
d_call: TRBD1
j_call: TRBJ2-7
cdr3_nt: TGTGCCAGCAGTTTGGGGACAGGGGCGGACGGGCAGTACTTC
cdr3_aa: CASSLGTGADGQYF

clone_size: .
v_call: TRBV21-1
d_call: .
j_call: TRBJ2-5
cdr3_nt: TGTGCCAGCAGCCGCGAATGCGTGGCCGGCGACAGGAATTTACTGGGGGAGCAGTACTTC
cdr3_aa: CASSRECVAGDRNLLGEQYF

clone_size: .
v_call: TRBV29-1
d_call: .
j_call: TRBJ2-1
cdr3_nt: TGCAGCGTTGAGTCCTGGAAGAACAATGAGCAGTTCTTC
cdr3_aa: CSVESWKNNEQFF

clone_size: .
v_call: TRBV6-5
d_call: .
j_call: TRBJ2-7
cdr3_nt: TGTGCCAGCAGTTACTCCCAACCCCCACCCTACGAGCAGTACTTC
cdr3_aa: CASSYSQPPPYEQYF

clone_size: .
v_call: TRBV10-3
d_call: .
j_call: TRBJ1-1
cdr3_nt: TGTGCCATCAGTGAGCGCACTGGAGCGGACACTGAAGCTTTCTTT
cdr3_aa: CAISERTGADTEAFF

clone_size: .
v_call: TRBV2
d_call: .
j_call: TRBJ1-1
cdr3_nt: TGTGCCAGTCGGCGCAGGGCCGGGGGCCTTGAAGCTTTCTTT
cdr3_aa: CASRRRAGGLEAFF

clone_size: .
v_call: TRBV6-1
d_call: .
j_call: TRBJ2-1
cdr3_nt: TGTGCCACCGGTCCCGGAAATGAGCAGTTCTTC
cdr3_aa: CATGPGNEQFF

clone_size: .
v_call: TRBV7-9
d_call: .
j_call: TRBJ1-2
cdr3_nt: TGTGCCAGCAGCTTACCTCCTTTTTGGGAGGGGAGCAATGGCTACACCTTC
cdr3_aa: CASSLPPFWEGSNGYTF

clone_size: .
v_call: TRBV7-8
d_call: .
j_call: TRBJ2-1
cdr3_nt: TGTGCCAGCAGCCCCGTGGCCTACAATGAGCAGTTCTTC
cdr3_aa: CASSPVAYNEQFF

clone_size: .
v_call: TRBV11-2
d_call: .
j_call: TRBJ2-2
cdr3_nt: TGTGCCAGCAGCTCCCGGGAAGCGAACACCGGGGAGCTGTTTTTT
cdr3_aa: CASSSREANTGELFF

clone_size: .
v_call: TRBV7-2
d_call: TRBD2
j_call: TRBJ2-7
cdr3_nt: TGTGCCAGCAGCTTCAGCGGGAGTACTGCCGAGCAGTACTTC
cdr3_aa: CASSFSGSTAEQYF

clone_size: .
v_call: TRBV19
d_call: .
j_call: TRBJ2-1
cdr3_nt: TGTGCCAGTAGTATTGGGAGTAGCTCCTACAATGAGCAGTTCTTC
cdr3_aa: CASSIGSSSYNEQFF

clone_size: once
v_call: TRBV4-1
d_call: .
j_call: TRBJ1-1
cdr3_nt: TGCGCCAGCAGCCAAGATGCCAGGGCGGTGACTGAAGCTTTCTTT
cdr3_aa: CASSQDARAVTEAFF

clone_size: once
v_call: TRBV27
d_call: .
j_call: TRBJ2-5
cdr3_nt: TGTGCCAGCAGTTATAGAGGGTTGGAGACCCAGTACTTC
cdr3_aa: CASSYRGLETQYF

clone_size: .
v_call: TRBV13
d_call: TRBD2
j_call: TRBJ2-5
cdr3_nt: TGTGCCAGCAGCACGAAGGGGACTAGCGGGAGAGAATGGGAGACCCAGTACTTC
cdr3_aa: CASSTKGTSGREWETQYF

clone_size: .
v_call: TRBV7-9
d_call: .
j_call: TRBJ1-1
cdr3_nt: TGTGCCAGCAGCTCTGGGACTTCTGAAGCTTTCTTT
cdr3_aa: CASSSGTSEAFF

clone_size: .
v_call: TRBV19
d_call: .
j_call: TRBJ1-1
cdr3_nt: TGTGCCAGTAGTGTAGGAGTTGTCACTGAAGCTTTCTTT
cdr3_aa: CASSVGVVTEAFF

clone_size: .
v_call: TRBV5-6
d_call: .
j_call: TRBJ2-3
cdr3_nt: TGTGCCAGCAGCTTGGCCGCTAGCGAACCAGATACGCAGTATTTT
cdr3_aa: CASSLAASEPDTQYF

clone_size: .
v_call: TRBV6-5
d_call: TRBD2
j_call: TRBJ2-7
cdr3_nt: TGTGCCAGCAGTCCGCGGGAGGGCCATCTCTACGAGCAGTACTTC
cdr3_aa: CASSPREGHLYEQYF

clone_size: few
v_call: TRBV7-2
d_call: .
j_call: TRBJ2-6
cdr3_nt: TGTGCCAGCAGCTTACCGAGCTCTGGGGCCAACGTCCTGACTTTC
cdr3_aa: CASSLPSSGANVLTF

clone_size: few
v_call: TRBV6-4
d_call: TRBD1
j_call: TRBJ2-3
cdr3_nt: TGTGCCAGCAGTGAGGGGACAGGGGGCACAGATACGCAGTATTTT
cdr3_aa: CASSEGTGGTDTQYF

clone_size: .
v_call: TRBV6-5
d_call: .
j_call: TRBJ2-2
cdr3_nt: TGTGCCAGCAGTTACTCCATTGGGGAGCTGTTTTTT
cdr3_aa: CASSYSIGELFF